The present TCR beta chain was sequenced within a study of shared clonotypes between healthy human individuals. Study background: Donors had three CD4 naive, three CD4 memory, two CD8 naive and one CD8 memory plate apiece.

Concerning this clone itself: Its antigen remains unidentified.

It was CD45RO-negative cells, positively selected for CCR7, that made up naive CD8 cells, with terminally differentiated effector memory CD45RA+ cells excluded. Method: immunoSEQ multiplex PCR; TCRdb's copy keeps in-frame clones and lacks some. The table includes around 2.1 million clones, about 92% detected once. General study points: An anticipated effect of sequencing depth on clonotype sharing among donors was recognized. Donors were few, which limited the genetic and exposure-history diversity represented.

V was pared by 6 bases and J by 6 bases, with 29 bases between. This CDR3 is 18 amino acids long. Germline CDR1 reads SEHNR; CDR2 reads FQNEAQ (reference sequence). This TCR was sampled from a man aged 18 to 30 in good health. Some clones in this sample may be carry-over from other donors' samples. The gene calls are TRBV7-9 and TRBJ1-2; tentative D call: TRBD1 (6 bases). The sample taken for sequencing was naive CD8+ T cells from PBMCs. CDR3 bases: TGTGCCAGCAGACCCTCCGGCGAGACAGGCCTTAAAGAAGATGGCTACACCTTC. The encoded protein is CASRPSGETGLKEDGYTF. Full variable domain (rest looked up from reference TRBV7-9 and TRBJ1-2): DTGVSQNPRHKITKRGQNVTFRCDPISEHNRLYWYRQTLGQGPEFLTYFQNEAQLEKSRLLSDRFSAERPKGSFSTLEIQRTEQGDSAMYLCASRPSGETGLKEDGYTFGSGTRLTVV.